This T cell receptor beta chain was captured in a study of shared clonotypes between healthy human individuals. V lost 5 bases, J lost 5 bases, and 12 bases stayed unmatched. The germline V gene encodes CDR1 MNHEY and CDR2 SMNVEV (reference sequence). This CDR3 is 16 amino acids long. All donors were Caucasian adults living in Nashville, Tennessee. The data were produced by immunoSEQ multiplex PCR, yet TCRdb's version contains in-frame clones alone and is incomplete. This table has about 320,000 clones, roughly 84% appearing once. This clone was seen many times. Material: memory CD8+ T cells sorted from blood. Subset given: CD45RO+ cells pooled with CCR7-negative TemRA cells. The rearrangement links TRBV27 to TRBJ2-5; the match to TRBD2 covers 9 bases. The sequence was obtained from a man aged 18 to 29 in good health. The CDR3 is CASSRKYSGSIETQYF. DNA of the CDR3: TGTGCCAGCAGTCGAAAATATAGCGGGAGTATCGAGACCCAGTACTTC.